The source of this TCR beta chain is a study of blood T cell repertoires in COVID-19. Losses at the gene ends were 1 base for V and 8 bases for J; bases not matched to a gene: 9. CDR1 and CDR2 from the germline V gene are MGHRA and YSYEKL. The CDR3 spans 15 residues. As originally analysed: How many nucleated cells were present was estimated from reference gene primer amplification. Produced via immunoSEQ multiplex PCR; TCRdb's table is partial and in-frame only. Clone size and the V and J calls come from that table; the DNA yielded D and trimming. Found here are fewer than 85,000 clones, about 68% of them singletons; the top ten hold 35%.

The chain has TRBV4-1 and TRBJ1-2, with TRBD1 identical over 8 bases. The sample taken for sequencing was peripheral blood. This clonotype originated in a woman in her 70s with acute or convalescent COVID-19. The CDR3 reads CASSQASTGEEGYTF. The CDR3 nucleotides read TGCGCCAGCAGCCAAGCGTCGACAGGGGAGGAGGGCTACACCTTC.